The TCR beta chain under discussion was sequenced for a study of cytomegalovirus exposure and HLA in healthy donors. Turning to the study itself: HLA-typed donors contributed some 87 million unique TCRs, which were held in an early data release.

On this clone: Its specificity is unknown.

The CDR3 is 13 residues long. The germline V and J ends were trimmed by 4 bases and 1 base, with 7 bases remaining between them. CDR1 is LGHNA and CDR2 is YSLEER in the germline V gene. Study-wide findings and caveats: The authors judged a highly shared variant cluster likely a sequencing artifact.

PCR used 60 Vbeta primers and 13 Jbeta primers. Measured with immunoSEQ multiplex PCR; TCRdb has only the in-frame clones, and not every one. Among around 170,000 clones listed, roughly three quarters were seen once. This sequence joins TRBV4-3 and TRBJ2-5; D gene unclear. Material: PBMCs. The source is a woman between 25 and 40 years old in good health and CMV-seropositive. The CDR3 reads CASSLGPQETQYF. The CDR3 coding sequence is TGCGCCAGCAGCCTGGGCCCCCAAGAGACCCAGTACTTC.